Given below is one TCR beta chain in context. Its antigen is still unknown. The sample is drawn from a study of OX40 agonist ivuxolimab in advanced cancers. Across the study: Of the participants, 40% had some prior anti-PD-1, anti-PD-L1 or anti-CTLA-4 therapy, which was allowed.

The cohort excluded patients with autoimmune disease history or systemic immunosuppression. CDR1 is SGDLS, CDR2 YYNGEE, per germline. This CDR3 is 15 amino acids long. With V trimmed by 10 bases and J by 6 bases, 17 bases remained unmatched. Produced via immunoSEQ multiplex PCR; TCRdb's table is partial and in-frame only. The repertoire holds some 53,000 clones, 94% seen once, with roughly 12% in the top ten. General study results and limits: Clonal expansion was seen in CD4+ and CD8+ blood T cells by week 6 at 0.1 to 3.0 mg/kg. Those patients achieving a partial response at 0.1-3.0 mg/kg showed among the lowest clonal expansion.

The source of this sequence is an adult with an advanced solid tumor such as melanoma, head and neck, liver or kidney cancer. This sequence joins TRBV9 and TRBJ2-7, with 9 positions matching TRBD1. The sample consisted of CD4+ or CD8+ T cells sorted from blood, taken in a trial of the OX40 agonist ivuxolimab. Here the CDR3 reads CASSVGTGFLGEQYF. The CDR3 nucleotides are TGTGCCTCCTCGGTAGGGACAGGGTTCCTCGGCGAGCAGTACTTC.